This T cell receptor beta chain was recovered during a study of identical twins. This clonotype occurred a few times. Its antigen remains unidentified. V shed 7 bases and J shed 2 bases, with 10 bases lying between them. The CDR3 sequence is 13 residues long. The study's findings and limits: Conclusions came from cross-sectional statistical analysis, not from following the same donors. The abundant beta clonotypes from cord blood had fewer insertions, and memory repertoires had none of this.

One entry per CDR3 protein, called by TCRdb with MiXCR from the 5' RACE reads. The top ten hold roughly 3.6% of the sample, which has nearly 250,000 distinct CDR3 sequences, approximately 7% seen once. The sample also formed part of further work on yellow fever vaccine responses in identical twins.

The chain employs TRBV12-3 or TRBV12-4 and TRBJ2-3; D call uncertain. The receptor was isolated from a woman younger than 35 in good health. Sequencing was performed on memory (CD45RO+) T cells sorted from blood. CDR3 residues: CASIRTNTDTQYF. Here the CDR3 DNA reads TGTGCCAGCATAAGGACCAACACAGATACGCAGTATTTT.